The present T cell receptor beta chain was sequenced within a study of cytomegalovirus exposure and HLA in healthy donors. Study results and limitations: As was reported, the classifier diagnosed cytomegalovirus status with high specificity and sensitivity.

This clone was seen a few times. The antigen is unknown. CDR3 length: 13 residues. Germline V CDR1 and CDR2: SEHNR, FQNEAQ (reference sequence). V was pared by 3 bases and J by 4 bases, with 9 bases between. The study did not record CMV serostatus for this donor. Primers: 60 Vbeta forward and 13 Jbeta reverse. Sequenced by immunoSEQ multiplex PCR; TCRdb stores in-frame clones only, minus some. The sample records approximately 160,000 clones, approximately 79% being singletons. The TCR originated in a human donor in good health. The specimen sequenced was PBMCs. V and J are TRBV7-9 and TRBJ1-1, with D uncertain. DNA for the CDR3: TGTGCCAGCAGCTTTCAGGCGAGCACTGAAGCTTTCTTT. This sequence encodes CASSFQASTEAFF.